This TCR beta chain was documented in a study of neurological immune-mediated disorders (dated by TCRdb to between 2018 and 2021). Regarding the study in general: Of the approximately 34 multiple sclerosis patients, some 31 had relapsing-remitting MS and 3 had secondary progressive MS. The study compared peripheral blood TCR-beta repertoires of HTLV-I-associated myelopathy (HAM/TSP) patients, multiple sclerosis patients and healthy controls using UMI-based sequencing. The roughly 110 TCR-beta libraries covered PBMC samples along with longitudinal samples, technical triplicates, and paired sorted CD4+ and CD8+ T-cell subsets. The cohort was made up of approximately 65 subjects, consisting of roughly 14 HAM/TSP patients, about 34 multiple sclerosis patients and about 20 healthy controls.

cDNA was synthesized by template-switch 5'RACE using a primer with a 10-nucleotide random unique molecular identifier that tagged each TCR transcript. Each sequencing run produced over 160 million TCR-beta sequences covering 15-18 subjects. Total RNA was extracted with the RNeasy kit. The KAPA Real-time Library Amplification kit was used to amplify TCR-beta VDJ regions with primers for the TCR constant region and the 5'RACE anchor. A first PCR added sample indexes and Illumina adaptors, and a second PCR then raised library yield. The roughly 650 bp TCR product was size-selected on a 2% E-gel SizeSelection system after Ampure bead purification. Before pooling, libraries had their quality checked on a Bioanalyzer, their concentration measured with Qubit, and their quantity determined with the Kapa Library Quantification kit. An Illumina HiSeq 2500 sequenced the libraries paired-end 2 x 150 bp. To increase sequence diversity, roughly 24-31% phiX was spiked into each library pool. Turning to the authors' computational methods: Quality-filtered reads were processed with the UMI-based MiGEC pipeline, and over 75% of raw TCR sequences were removed by the MiGEC pipeline during error correction. VDJ genes were aligned to IMGT germline references, and clonotypes were defined by unique CDR3 amino acid sequence plus V-J genes. Clonal expansion, Shannon diversity, and CDR3 relatedness (CalcPairwiseDistances, ClusterSamples) were evaluated with VDJtools, and phylogenetic trees were built with CLCbio workbench. Using coefficient-of-variation modelling across technical triplicates, the study counted a clone as expanded if it had at least 8 unique UMIs. TCRdb reran the public reads through fastp at Q25 and MiXCR, keeping productive beta chains. Identical CDR3 protein sequences are pooled into one entry, listed with their most common genes and DNA. Clone size and V and J calls follow TCRdb, not the original study. Present in this sample are some 95,000 distinct CDR3 sequences, roughly 4% of which were seen just once. The ten largest clones capture roughly 6.4% of the sample.

This clonotype was detected ten times or more. Its antigen remains unidentified. Nothing much larger sits one base from this clone, and base qualities are not available. The CDR3 sequence holds 14 residues, the cysteine and phenylalanine included. CDR3 DNA is the only sequence kept; it has 42 bases, read in frame from the first base. V is trimmed back by 1 base and J by 4 bases, and the junction contains 3 bases that no gene match accounts for. For CDR1 and CDR2, the germline V gene lists KGHSH and LQKENI. Broad study findings and their caveats: TCR clonal expansion was greatest in HAM/TSP patients and smallest in MS patients, who ranked below even healthy controls. No identical CDR3 amino acid sequences were shared among expanded clones across subjects, suggesting private TCR-beta repertoires in all groups. Phylogenetic analysis grouped repertoires from 18 of 34 MS patients into a cluster of related CDR3 sequences, suggesting a possible repertoire-level signature. No clinical or MRI features were associated with the MS cluster, and the authors said that larger cohorts are needed.

For the unsorted PBMC libraries, 2 million PBMCs were stored in RNAlater at -80 degrees C until RNA extraction and were used to generate the libraries. Multiple sclerosis patients were enrolled in a US clinical protocol evaluating disease progression by magnetic resonance imaging. Peripheral blood was subjected to Ficoll-Hypaque density gradient centrifugation to isolate PBMCs, which were then cryopreserved in liquid nitrogen. Input material: PBMCs. This receptor was identified in a woman between 18 and 29 years old with multiple sclerosis. The chain couples TRBV18 to TRBJ2-5; 7 bases in between match TRBD2. CDR3 region: CASSPRPSGETQYF. In nucleotides, the sequence is TGTGCCAGCTCACCACGGCCTAGCGGAGAGACCCAGTACTTC.